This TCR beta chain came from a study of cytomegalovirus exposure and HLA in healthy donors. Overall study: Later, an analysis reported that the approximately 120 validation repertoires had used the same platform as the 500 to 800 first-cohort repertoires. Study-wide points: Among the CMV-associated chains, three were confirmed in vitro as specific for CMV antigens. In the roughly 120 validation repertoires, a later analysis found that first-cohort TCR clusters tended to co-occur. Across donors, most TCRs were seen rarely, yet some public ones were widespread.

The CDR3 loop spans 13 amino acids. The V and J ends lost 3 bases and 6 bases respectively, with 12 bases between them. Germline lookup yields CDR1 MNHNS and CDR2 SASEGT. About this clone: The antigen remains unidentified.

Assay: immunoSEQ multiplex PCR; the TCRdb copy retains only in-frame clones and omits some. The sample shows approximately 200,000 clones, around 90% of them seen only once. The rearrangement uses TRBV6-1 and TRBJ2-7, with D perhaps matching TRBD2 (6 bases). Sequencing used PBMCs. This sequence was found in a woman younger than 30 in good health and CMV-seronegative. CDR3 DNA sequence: TGTGCCAGCAGTGATCTTAGGGGAGGCGAGCAGTACTTC. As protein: CASSDLRGGEQYF.